This paragraph covers one T cell receptor (beta chain) sequence. Its antigen remains unknown. MiXCR, run by TCRdb on the reads, gives a single entry per CDR3 protein. The sample consists of about 310,000 distinct CDR3 sequences, 20% to 25% of them appearing once. These data belong to a study of T cell repertoires in cytomegalovirus infection. V lost 0 bases, J lost 4 bases, and 10 bases lay in between. The CDR3 extends over 16 amino acids. Germline CDR1 is SEHNR and CDR2 is FQNEAQ (reference sequence). Notes on the study in general: Dominant in the ex vivo response were TCR beta clonotypes restricted by HLA-C and specific for CMV.

The sequence derives from a human donor in good health (CMV status not recorded). Some clones in this sample may be carry-over from other donors' samples. Sequencing used cultured PBMCs, obtained from culture after CMV antigen stimulation. This rearrangement joins TRBV7-9 to TRBJ2-6; D may be TRBD2 (5 bases). CDR3: CASSLAPGSGANVLTF. The CDR3 region has the DNA TGTGCCAGCAGCTTAGCCCCGGGGAGCGGGGCCAACGTCCTGACTTTC.